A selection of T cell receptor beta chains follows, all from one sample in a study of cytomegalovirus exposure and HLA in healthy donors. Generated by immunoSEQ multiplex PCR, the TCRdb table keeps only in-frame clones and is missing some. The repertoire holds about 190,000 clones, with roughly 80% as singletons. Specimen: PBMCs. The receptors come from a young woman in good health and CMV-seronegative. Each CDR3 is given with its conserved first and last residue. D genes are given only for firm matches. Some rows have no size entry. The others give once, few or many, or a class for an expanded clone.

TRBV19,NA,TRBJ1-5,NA,CATHAKIGGSNQPQHF,TGTGCCACCCACGCCAAAATAGGAGGGAGTAATCAGCCCCAGCATTTT
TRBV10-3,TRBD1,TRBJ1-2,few,CAISTGASGGFGYGYTF,TGTGCCATCTCTACTGGTGCGTCAGGGGGCTTTGGCTATGGCTACACCTTC
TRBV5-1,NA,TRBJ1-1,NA,CASNLNPGDTEAFF,TGCGCCAGCAACCTAAACCCAGGGGACACTGAAGCTTTCTTT
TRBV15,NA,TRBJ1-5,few,CATSHGGGRDRNQPQHF,TGTGCCACCAGCCACGGGGGGGGCAGGGACCGCAATCAGCCCCAGCATTTT
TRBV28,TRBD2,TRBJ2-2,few,CASRRGLAGARTGELFF,TGTGCCAGCAGACGAGGACTAGCGGGGGCGCGCACCGGGGAGCTGTTTTTT
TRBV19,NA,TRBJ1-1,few,CASSIYTEAFF,TGTGCCAGTAGTATCTACACTGAAGCTTTCTTT
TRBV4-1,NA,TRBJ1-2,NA,CASSQAPRGPWGYTF,TGCGCCAGCAGCCAAGCCCCCAGGGGCCCGTGGGGCTACACCTTC
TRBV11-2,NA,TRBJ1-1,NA,CASSHRENTEAFF,TGTGCCAGCAGTCACAGAGAAAACACTGAAGCTTTCTTT
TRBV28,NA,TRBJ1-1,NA,CASSLQGGTEAFF,TGTGCCAGCAGTTTACAGGGTGGCACTGAAGCTTTCTTT
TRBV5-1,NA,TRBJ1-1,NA,CASSPDRVGSAEAFF,TGCGCCAGCAGCCCCGACAGAGTAGGGTCAGCTGAAGCTTTCTTT
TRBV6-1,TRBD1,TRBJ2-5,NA,CASSEGTGAFETQYF,TGTGCCAGCAGTGAAGGTACAGGGGCATTTGAGACCCAGTACTTC
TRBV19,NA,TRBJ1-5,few,CASSIQGGYSNQPQHF,TGTGCCAGTAGTATACAGGGCGGCTATAGCAATCAGCCCCAGCATTTT
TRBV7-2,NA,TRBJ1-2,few,CASSLVRGNYGYTF,TGTGCCAGCAGCTTAGTTCGCGGTAACTATGGCTACACCTTC
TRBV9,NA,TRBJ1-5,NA,CASSREVQDQPQHF,TGTGCCAGCAGCAGAGAAGTACAGGATCAGCCCCAGCATTTT
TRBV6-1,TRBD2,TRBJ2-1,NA,CASSESREGYSEQFF,TGTGCCAGCAGTGAAAGCAGGGAGGGGTATTCTGAGCAGTTCTTC
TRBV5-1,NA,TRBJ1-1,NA,CASSHDSIMNTEAFF,TGCGCCAGCAGCCACGACAGCATAATGAACACTGAAGCTTTCTTT
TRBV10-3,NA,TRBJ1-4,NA,CAISEGGAGEKLFF,TGTGCCATCAGTGAGGGGGGGGCGGGCGAAAAACTGTTTTTT
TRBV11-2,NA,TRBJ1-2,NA,CASSFQRDRLISVYGYTF,TGTGCCAGCAGCTTCCAACGCGACAGGCTCATCTCGGTCTATGGCTACACCTTC
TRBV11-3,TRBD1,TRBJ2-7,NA,CASSPQTGGGEQYF,TGTGCCAGCAGCCCTCAGACAGGGGGAGGAGAGCAGTACTTC
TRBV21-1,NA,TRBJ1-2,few,CASSEGRHYGYTF,TGTGCCAGCTCAGAGGGCCGGCACTATGGCTACACCTTC
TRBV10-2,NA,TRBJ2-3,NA,CASSDPAGNTDTQYF,TGCGCCAGCAGTGACCCCGCGGGGAACACAGATACGCAGTATTTT
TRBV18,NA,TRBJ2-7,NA,CASSPQGSGAVDEQYF,TGTGCCAGCTCACCACAGGGGTCGGGAGCTGTCGACGAGCAGTACTTC
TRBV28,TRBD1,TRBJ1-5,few,CASLTGASHQPQHF,TGTGCCAGCTTAACAGGGGCATCCCATCAGCCCCAGCATTTT
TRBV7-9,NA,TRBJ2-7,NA,CASSPTVTSYEQYF,TGTGCCAGCAGCCCCACTGTCACCTCCTACGAGCAGTACTTC
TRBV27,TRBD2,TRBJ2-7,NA,CASRGMTSGVGEQYF,TGTGCCAGCCGAGGGATGACTAGCGGAGTCGGGGAGCAGTACTTC
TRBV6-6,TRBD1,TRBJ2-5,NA,CASSDRGETQYF,TGTGCCAGCAGCGACAGGGGGGAGACCCAGTACTTC
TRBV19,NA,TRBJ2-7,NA,CASSIGRTAAYEQYF,TGTGCCAGTAGTATAGGTAGGACAGCGGCCTACGAGCAGTACTTC
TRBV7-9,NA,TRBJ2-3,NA,CASSRGGPSTDTQYF,TGTGCCAGCAGCCGCGGGGGCCCCAGCACAGATACGCAGTATTTT
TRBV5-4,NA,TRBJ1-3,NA,CASPRGGWTESLTGNTIYF,TGTGCCAGCCCGCGGGGGGGATGGACAGAAAGTTTGACCGGAAACACCATATATTTT
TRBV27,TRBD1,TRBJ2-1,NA,CASSPNTGGAVNEQFF,TGTGCCAGCAGTCCGAACACAGGGGGCGCGGTTAATGAGCAGTTCTTC
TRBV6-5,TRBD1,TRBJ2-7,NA,CASSNPGQGNEQYF,TGTGCCAGCAGTAACCCGGGACAGGGGAACGAGCAGTACTTC
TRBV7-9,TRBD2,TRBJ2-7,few,CASSPSGTSVIHEQYF,TGTGCCAGCAGCCCTTCCGGGACTAGCGTAATCCACGAGCAGTACTTC
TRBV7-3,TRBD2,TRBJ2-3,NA,CASSPGLAADTQYF,TGTGCCAGCAGCCCGGGACTAGCGGCAGATACGCAGTATTTT
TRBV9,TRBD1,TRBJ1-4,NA,CASSESTPGQASEKLFF,TGTGCCAGCAGCGAGAGTACCCCGGGACAGGCGAGTGAAAAACTGTTTTTT
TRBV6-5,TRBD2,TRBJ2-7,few,CASSLGTSSYEQYF,TGTGCCAGCAGCCTCGGGACTAGTTCTTACGAGCAGTACTTC
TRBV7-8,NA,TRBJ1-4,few,CASIPGATATNEKLFF,TGTGCCAGCATCCCAGGGGCGACTGCAACTAATGAAAAACTGTTTTTT
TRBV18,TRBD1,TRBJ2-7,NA,CASSLTGDEQYF,TGTGCCAGCTCACTCACAGGGGACGAGCAGTACTTC
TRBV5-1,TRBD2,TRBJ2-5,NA,CASSLRTSGRVGETQYF,TGCGCCAGCAGCTTGAGGACTAGCGGGAGGGTAGGGGAGACCCAGTACTTC
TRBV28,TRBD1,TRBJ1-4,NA,CASSFFPTGGAGEKLFF,TGTGCCAGCAGTTTCTTCCCCACAGGGGGCGCGGGTGAAAAACTGTTTTTT
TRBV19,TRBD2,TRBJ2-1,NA,CASTETSGHNEQFF,TGTGCCAGTACTGAGACTAGCGGACACAATGAGCAGTTCTTC
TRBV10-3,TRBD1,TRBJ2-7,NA,CAIRFGQGAYEQYF,TGTGCCATCAGATTTGGGCAGGGGGCCTACGAGCAGTACTTC
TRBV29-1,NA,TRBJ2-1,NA,CSVGLIHEQFF,TGCAGCGTTGGACTAATCCATGAGCAGTTCTTC
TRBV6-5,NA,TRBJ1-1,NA,CASSYVGGETEAFF,TGTGCCAGCAGTTACGTTGGGGGCGAGACTGAAGCTTTCTTT
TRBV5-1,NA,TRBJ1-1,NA,CASSSHRDTEAFF,TGCGCCAGCAGCTCGCACAGGGACACTGAAGCTTTCTTT
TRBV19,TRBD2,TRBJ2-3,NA,CASSRETSGTDTQYF,TGTGCCAGTAGTAGAGAGACTAGCGGCACAGATACGCAGTATTTT